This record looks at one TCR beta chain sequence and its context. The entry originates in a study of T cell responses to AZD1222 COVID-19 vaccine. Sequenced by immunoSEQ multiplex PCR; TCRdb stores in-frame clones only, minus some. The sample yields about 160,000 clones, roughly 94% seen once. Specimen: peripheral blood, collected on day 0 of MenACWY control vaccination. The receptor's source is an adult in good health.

CDR3: CASSLEPLAAYEQYF. CDR3 bases: TGTGCCAGCAGCTTAGAGCCACTAGCGGCTTACGAGCAGTACTTC. This chain uses TRBV11-2 with TRBJ2-7; 8 bases agree with TRBD2. Per the germline V gene, CDR1 is SGHAT and CDR2 is FQNNGV. The CDR3 is made up of 15 amino acids. V dropped 0 bases and J dropped 4; count of bases not matched to a gene: 5.